The table lists the clone carrying this T cell receptor beta chain with many counts. Its antigen is as yet unknown. The data belong to a study of neurological immune-mediated disorders. CDR3 length: 13 amino acids. Trimming removed 5 bases from V and 8 bases from J, with 15 bases in between. Per the germline V gene, CDR1 is SQVTM and CDR2 is ANQGSEA. TCRdb re-derived calls from the 5' RACE reads in MiXCR, one entry per CDR3 protein. The table lists some 29,000 distinct CDR3 sequences, 9.5% to 13% of them singletons. Regarding the study as a whole: Patients with HTLV-1-associated myelopathy had the highest level of TCR clonal expansion, whereas patients with multiple sclerosis had the lowest level, falling beneath the level found in healthy controls.

The TCR sequence derives from a woman aged 55-69 years in good health. The source material was PBMCs. The chain combines TRBV29-1 with TRBJ1-4, with D possibly being TRBD1 (5 bases). CDR3 nucleotide sequence: TGCAGCGTTCTCATCCAGGGCTGGGAAAAACTGTTTTTT. The encoded protein is CSVLIQGWEKLFF.